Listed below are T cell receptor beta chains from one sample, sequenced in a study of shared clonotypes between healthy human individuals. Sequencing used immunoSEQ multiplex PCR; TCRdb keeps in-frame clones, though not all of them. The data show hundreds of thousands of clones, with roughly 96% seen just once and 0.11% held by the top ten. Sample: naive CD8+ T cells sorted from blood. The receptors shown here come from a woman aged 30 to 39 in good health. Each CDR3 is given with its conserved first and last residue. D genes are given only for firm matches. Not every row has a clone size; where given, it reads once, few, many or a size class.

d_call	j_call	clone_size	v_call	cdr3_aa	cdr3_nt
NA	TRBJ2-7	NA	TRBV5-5	CASSLGVSYEQYF	TGTGCCAGCAGCTTGGGGGTTTCCTACGAGCAGTACTTC
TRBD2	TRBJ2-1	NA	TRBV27	CASKDIAGSYNEQFF	TGTGCCAGCAAAGATATAGCGGGATCGTACAATGAGCAGTTCTTC
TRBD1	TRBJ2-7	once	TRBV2	CASSFPLAGGHEQYF	TGTGCCAGCAGCTTTCCCCTGGCAGGGGGCCACGAGCAGTACTTC
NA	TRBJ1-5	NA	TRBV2	CASSEQGINQPQHF	TGTGCCAGCAGTGAACAAGGGATCAATCAGCCCCAGCATTTT
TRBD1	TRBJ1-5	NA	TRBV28	CASSLQGAGQPQHF	TGTGCCAGCAGCCTACAGGGGGCGGGTCAGCCCCAGCATTTT
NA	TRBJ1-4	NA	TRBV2	CASSEGARGLFF	TGTGCCAGCAGTGAGGGGGCGAGGGGGCTGTTTTTT
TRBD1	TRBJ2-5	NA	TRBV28	CASSYDRGDQETQYF	TGTGCCAGCAGTTATGACAGGGGGGATCAAGAGACCCAGTACTTC
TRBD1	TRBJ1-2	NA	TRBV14	CASSPVQGARGYTF	TGTGCCAGCAGCCCAGTCCAGGGGGCGCGGGGCTACACCTTC
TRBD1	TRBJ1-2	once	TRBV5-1	CASSPTGPGTGGYTF	TGCGCCAGCAGCCCGACAGGACCGGGGACAGGTGGCTACACCTTC
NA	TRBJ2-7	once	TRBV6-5	CASSYSIGLATYEQYF	TGTGCCAGCAGTTACTCGATAGGTCTAGCTACCTACGAGCAGTACTTC
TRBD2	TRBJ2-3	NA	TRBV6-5	CASSRLAGVGDTQYF	TGTGCCAGCAGCAGACTAGCGGGAGTGGGAGATACGCAGTATTTT
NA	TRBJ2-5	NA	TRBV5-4	CASSLEGTQYF	TGTGCCAGCAGCTTGGAGGGGACCCAGTACTTC
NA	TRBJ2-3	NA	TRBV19	CASSTRQTVGTDTQYF	TGTGCCAGTAGTACACGACAGACGGTCGGCACAGATACGCAGTATTTT
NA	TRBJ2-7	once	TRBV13	CASSFGRSGRDEQYF	TGTGCCAGCAGCTTTGGGCGTTCTGGGCGAGACGAGCAGTACTTC
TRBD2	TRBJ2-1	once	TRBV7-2	CASSAGGYSYNEQFF	TGTGCCAGCAGCGCGGGAGGGTACTCCTACAATGAGCAGTTCTTC
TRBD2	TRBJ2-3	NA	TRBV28	CASSLSRSGSRIDTQYF	TGTGCCAGCAGTTTATCCCGTAGCGGGAGCAGGATAGATACGCAGTATTTT
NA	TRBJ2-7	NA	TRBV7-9	CASSSGTTTKGGSEQYF	TGTGCCAGCAGCTCCGGGACTACTACGAAGGGGGGATCCGAGCAGTACTTC
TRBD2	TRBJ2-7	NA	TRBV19	CASSIGGAYEQYF	TGTGCCAGTAGTATTGGGGGGGCCTACGAGCAGTACTTC
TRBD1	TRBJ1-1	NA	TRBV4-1	CASSQGPGTVNTEAFF	TGCGCCAGCAGCCAGGGTCCCGGGACAGTCAACACTGAAGCTTTCTTT
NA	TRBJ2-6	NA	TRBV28	CASSTTVRAEGRANVLTF	TGTGCCAGCAGTACCACCGTTCGGGCAGAGGGAAGGGCCAACGTCCTGACTTTC
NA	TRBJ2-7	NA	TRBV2	CASTPQGSSYEQYF	TGTGCCAGCACTCCCCAGGGAAGCTCCTACGAGCAGTACTTC
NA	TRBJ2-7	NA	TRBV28	CASISGGEQYF	TGTGCCAGCATTTCAGGTGGCGAGCAGTACTTC
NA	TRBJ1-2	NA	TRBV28	CASNPEGAYGYTF	TGTGCCAGTAACCCAGAAGGCGCGTATGGCTACACCTTC
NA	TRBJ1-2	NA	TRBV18	CASSPPEVTVTLGTYGYTF	TGTGCCAGCTCACCACCAGAGGTCACAGTCACCCTGGGGACGTATGGCTACACCTTC
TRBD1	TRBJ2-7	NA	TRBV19	CASSPSGTGEYEQYF	TGTGCCAGTAGTCCCTCCGGGACAGGGGAGTACGAGCAGTACTTC
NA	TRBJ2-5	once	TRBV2	CASSGVGAREAVGETQYF	TGTGCCAGCAGCGGGGTGGGGGCCCGAGAGGCGGTTGGAGAGACCCAGTACTTC
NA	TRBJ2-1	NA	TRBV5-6	CASSLAGGPPGNEQFF	TGTGCCAGCAGCTTGGCCGGAGGGCCTCCTGGCAATGAGCAGTTCTTC
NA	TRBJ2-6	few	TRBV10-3	CAISESGTSGANVLTF	TGTGCCATCAGTGAGTCGGGGACCTCTGGGGCCAACGTCCTGACTTTC
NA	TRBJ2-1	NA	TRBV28	CASSLQTGDQEQFF	TGTGCCAGCAGTTTACAAACGGGAGATCAGGAGCAGTTCTTC
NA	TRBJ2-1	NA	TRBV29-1	CSGLQSSYNEQFF	TGCAGCGGCCTACAGAGCTCCTACAATGAGCAGTTCTTC
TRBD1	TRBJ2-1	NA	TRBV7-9	CASSDRDRGRRFF	TGTGCCAGCAGCGACCGGGACAGGGGTCGTCGGTTCTTC
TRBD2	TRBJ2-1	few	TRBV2	CASRGTRAASGRTYNEQFF	TGTGCCAGCAGAGGAACCCGTGCCGCTAGCGGGAGAACCTACAATGAGCAGTTCTTC
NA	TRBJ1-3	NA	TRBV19	CASSPLGGESGNTIYF	TGTGCCAGTAGTCCGCTCGGTGGGGAGTCTGGAAACACCATATATTTT
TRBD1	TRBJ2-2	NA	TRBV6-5	CASSYGTVANTGELFF	TGTGCCAGCAGTTACGGGACAGTGGCGAACACCGGGGAGCTGTTTTTT
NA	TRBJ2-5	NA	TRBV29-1	CSVAEETQYF	TGCAGCGTTGCTGAAGAGACCCAGTACTTC
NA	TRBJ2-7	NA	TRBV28	CASSFPEGTYEQYF	TGTGCCAGCAGTTTTCCGGAAGGAACCTACGAGCAGTACTTC
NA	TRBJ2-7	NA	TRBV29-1	CSVRTVASYEQYF	TGCAGCGTGCGGACAGTCGCCTCCTACGAGCAGTACTTC
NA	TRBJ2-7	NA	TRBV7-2	CASSGRDHLYEQYF	TGTGCCAGCAGCGGCCGGGACCATCTTTACGAGCAGTACTTC
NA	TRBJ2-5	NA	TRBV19	CASSISSWGETQYF	TGTGCCAGTAGTATTTCGAGTTGGGGAGAGACCCAGTACTTC
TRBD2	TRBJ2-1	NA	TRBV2	CASSLLAGGSYNEQFF	TGTGCCAGCAGCCTCCTAGCGGGGGGCTCCTACAATGAGCAGTTCTTC
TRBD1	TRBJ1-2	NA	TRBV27	CAKEVRTGHDYGYTF	TGTGCCAAAGAAGTCCGGACAGGTCATGACTATGGCTACACCTTC
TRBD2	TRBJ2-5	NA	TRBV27	CASSLSGLAGETQYF	TGTGCCAGCAGTTTATCTGGCCTAGCGGGCGAGACCCAGTACTTC
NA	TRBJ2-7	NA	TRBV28	CASSLEALDILGEQYF	TGTGCCAGCAGTTTAGAGGCATTAGATATCCTAGGGGAGCAGTACTTC
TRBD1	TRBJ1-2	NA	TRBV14	CASSLLRGPDYGYTF	TGTGCCAGCAGCCTACTTAGGGGGCCCGACTATGGCTACACCTTC
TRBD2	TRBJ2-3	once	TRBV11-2	CASIGTSGSTDTQYF	TGTGCCAGCATCGGGACTAGCGGTAGCACAGATACGCAGTATTTT